These 22 T cell receptor beta chains were all obtained from the same sample, sequenced in a study of shared clonotypes between healthy human individuals (dated by TCRdb to 2020 to 2021). Library construction relied on the immunoSEQ multiplex PCR assay. Imported from immuneACCESS, the table was reduced by TCRdb to in-frame sequences with V and J called. These copies leave out some clones; in studies compared against another copy, an unresolved V gene accounts for under half, and the cause of the remainder is not known. This sample has 2 million to 3 million clones in its table, and roughly 93% of those were observed once. Of the sample, roughly 0.39% falls within the top ten clones. Sample: naive CD4+ T cells from PBMCs. According to the study, the label for this sample's cell subset or site signals: CD45RA+ positively selected. These receptors all stem from a man younger than 35 in good health. Some clones in this sample may be carry-over from other donors' samples.

This chain uses TRBV7-2 with TRBJ2-7; 8 bases fit TRBD2. CDR1 SGHTA and CDR2 FQGNSA come from the germline V gene. V gave up 5 bases and J gave up 4 bases; unmatched junction bases: 16. The CDR3 runs 17 residues. The CDR3 loop is CASSPETQREKEYEQYF. CDR3 nucleotides: TGTGCCAGCAGCCCCGAGACCCAGCGGGAGAAGGAATACGAGCAGTACTTC.

This chain connects TRBV7-2 to TRBJ2-5, with D maybe TRBD2 (5 bases). The germline V gene encodes CDR1 SGHTA and CDR2 FQGNSA. Trimming pared 4 bases from V and 5 bases from J, leaving 14 bases between. The CDR3 is 14 residues long. This CDR3 is CASSSGRGWETQYF. CDR3 nucleotide sequence: TGTGCCAGCAGCTCAGGCCGGGGTTGGGAGACCCAGTACTTC.

The chain carries TRBV18 and TRBJ2-3, with 14 bases lining up with TRBD2. The CDR3 sequence is 18 residues long. The germline V gene has CDR1 KGHSH and CDR2 LQKENI. Losses at the gene ends were 5 bases for V and 5 bases for J; bases not matched to a gene: 12. The CDR3 DNA reads TGTGCCAGCTCAACACTCCCGGGACTAGCGGGAGCGGGAGATACGCAGTATTTT. This encodes CASSTLPGLAGAGDTQYF. Looking up the rest from reference TRBV18 and TRBJ2-3 gives the full variable domain: NAGVMQNPRHLVRRRGQEARLRCSPMKGHSHVYWYRQLPEEGLKFMVYLQKENIIDESGMPKERFSAEFPKEGPSILRIQQVVRGDSAAYFCASSTLPGLAGAGDTQYFGPGTRLTVL.

V and J are TRBV29-1 and TRBJ1-1, with D tentatively TRBD1 (5 bases). The CDR3 extends over 13 amino acids. In germline, CDR1 is SQVTM, CDR2 ANQGSEA. V dropped 3 bases and J dropped 5 bases, with 13 bases sitting between them. The CDR3 is CSVDSNWGTEAFF. CDR3 DNA: TGCAGCGTTGACAGTAATTGGGGGACTGAAGCTTTCTTT.

This clone was recorded once. This sequence joins TRBV28 and TRBJ2-2; perhaps TRBD1 as D (6 bases). V was cut by 7 bases and J by 9 bases, with 12 bases left in between. The CDR3 has 12 residues. Germline-derived CDR1 and CDR2 are MDHEN and SYDVKM. The CDR3 sequence is CASTLGDRELFF. The CDR3 DNA is TGTGCCAGCACCCTGGGGGACAGGGAGCTGTTTTTT.

The chain couples TRBV27 to TRBJ2-7; TRBD1 matches at 8 bases. J was trimmed by 4 bases and V by 6 bases; bases with no gene match: 8. This CDR3 has 14 residues. Germline CDR1 MNHEY, CDR2 SMNVEV (reference sequence). The CDR3 nucleotides are TGTGCCAGCAGGGAACAGGACAGGGAGTACGAGCAGTACTTC. Protein: CASREQDREYEQYF.

The gene calls are TRBV6-6 and TRBJ1-5, with 9 bases lining up with TRBD1. CDR1 is MNHNY, CDR2 SVGAGI, per germline (reference sequence). The CDR3 is made up of 15 amino acids. V shed 6 bases, J shed 5 bases, and the junction held 8 bases outside the gene matches. The CDR3 DNA reads TGTGCCAGCAGGGGAACAGGGGGCGAGGATCAGCCCCAGCATTTT. This encodes CASRGTGGEDQPQHF.

This clone was detected only once. This rearrangement joins TRBV6-5 to TRBJ2-1; D is perhaps TRBD2 (5 bases). This CDR3 region has 15 residues. Germline V lookup: CDR1 MNHEY, CDR2 SVGAGI. Trimming took 0 bases from V and 7 from J, leaving 13 bases between them. The CDR3 nucleotides are TGTGCCAGCAGTTACTCTTCAGCTAGAGGGAATGAGCAGTTCTTC. Its translation: CASSYSSARGNEQFF.

This clone came up once. Other DNA sequences within the sample encode an identical CDR3. The CDR3 protein is CASSLVSGSSYEQYF. The CDR3 DNA is TGTGCCAGCAGCTTAGTCTCAGGGTCCTCCTACGAGCAGTACTTC. The gene calls are TRBV11-2 and TRBJ2-7; D is perhaps TRBD1 (5 bases). Trimming removed 1 base from V and 0 bases from J, with 10 bases in between. The CDR3 covers 15 residues. CDR1 SGHAT and CDR2 FQNNGV come from the germline V gene.

As for this clone: A junction end diverges from the germline sequence, so it may reflect a read error. J is TRBJ1-2 and V is TRBV5-8; 7 nucleotides match TRBD1. The CDR3 has 14 residues. The germline V gene has CDR1 SGHTS and CDR2 YDEGEE. CDR3 in amino acids: CASSGGGSWEVTPF. For the CDR3, the DNA is TGTGCCAGCAGCGGAGGGGGCTCTTGGGAGGTTACCCCCTTC.

The rearrangement joins TRBV28 to TRBJ2-6; D perhaps matches TRBD1 (6 bases). The V end was cut by 6 bases, the J end by 4 bases, with 16 bases between. Germline assignment: CDR1 MDHEN and CDR2 SYDVKM. The CDR3 totals 16 residues. CDR3 nucleotide sequence: TGTGCCAGCAGCCTTTCACAGGGCTCCGGGGCCAACGTCCTGACTTTC. Its translation is CASSLSQGSGANVLTF. Supplemented by reference TRBV28 and TRBJ2-6, the full variable domain reads DVKVTQSSRYLVKRTGEKVFLECVQDMDHENMFWYRQDPGLGLRLIYFSYDVKMKEKGDIPEGYSVSREKKERFSLILESASTNQTSMYLCASSLSQGSGANVLTFGAGSRLTVL.

The chain couples TRBV28 to TRBJ2-7; 7 nucleotides align to TRBD1. CDR3 size: 15 residues. Germline CDR1 reads MDHEN; CDR2 reads SYDVKM. V lost 5 bases to trimming and J lost 2 bases; unmatched junction nucleotides: 9. The CDR3: CASSPNRGNAYEQYF. The DNA for the CDR3 is TGTGCCAGCAGTCCGAACAGGGGAAACGCCTACGAGCAGTACTTC.

The V and J genes are TRBV5-1 and TRBJ2-6, with D possibly being TRBD2 (7 bases). This CDR3 spans 17 amino acids. Germline V lookup: CDR1 SGHRS, CDR2 YFSETQ. V gave up 0 bases and J gave up 1 base, with 11 bases separating them. The CDR3 sequence: CASSLDREGSGANVLTF. CDR3 coding DNA: TGCGCCAGCAGCTTGGACAGGGAGGGATCTGGGGCCAACGTCCTGACTTTC.

This clone was detected once. The chain couples TRBV28 to TRBJ1-5; D remains ambiguous. Germline loops: CDR1 MDHEN, CDR2 SYDVKM. V shed 8 bases and J shed 0 bases, with 17 bases lying between them. There are 16 residues in the CDR3. CDR3 DNA sequence: TGTGCCAGCGCAAATTCGGACGGGTATAGCAATCAGCCCCAGCATTTT. Translated, it gives CASANSDGYSNQPQHF. The entire variable domain, with the rest obtained from reference TRBV28 and TRBJ1-5, is as follows: DVKVTQSSRYLVKRTGEKVFLECVQDMDHENMFWYRQDPGLGLRLIYFSYDVKMKEKGDIPEGYSVSREKKERFSLILESASTNQTSMYLCASANSDGYSNQPQHFGDGTRLSIL.

The J gene is TRBJ2-1, the V gene TRBV9; 14 positions match TRBD2. V gave up 3 bases and J gave up 3 bases; unmatched junction bases: 11. This CDR3 has 19 residues. The germline gives CDR1 SGDLS, CDR2 YYNGEE. CDR3 protein: CASSAIPTSGRELYNEQFF. The CDR3 DNA reads as TGTGCCAGCAGCGCGATCCCGACTAGCGGGAGGGAACTCTACAATGAGCAGTTCTTC. Drawing the rest from reference TRBV9 and TRBJ2-1, the complete variable domain is DSGVTQTPKHLITATGQRVTLRCSPRSGDLSVYWYQQSLDQGLQFLIQYYNGEERAKGNILERFSAQQFPDLHSELNLSSLELGDSALYFCASSAIPTSGRELYNEQFFGPGTRLTVL.

The chain uses TRBV7-7 and TRBJ2-5; D perhaps matches TRBD2 (6 bases). With 4 bases removed from V and 6 bases from J, the gap between germline ends came to 21 bases. This CDR3 spans 16 amino acids. Germline V gene lookup returns CDR1 SSHAT and CDR2 FNYEAQ (reference sequence). DNA of the CDR3: TGTGCCAGCAGCTCAGCCGACGGGAGCGGTAGGCAGACCCAGTACTTC. Translated: CASSSADGSGRQTQYF. Variable domain in full (rest from reference TRBV7-7 and TRBJ2-5): GAGVSQSPRYKVTKRGQDVTLRCDPISSHATLYWYQQALGQGPEFLTYFNYEAQPDKSGLPSDRFSAERPEGSISTLTIQRTEQRDSAMYRCASSSADGSGRQTQYFGPGTRLLVL.

This chain joins TRBV4-1 and TRBJ1-2; D is ambiguous. The V and J ends lost 1 base and 2 bases respectively, with 11 bases between them. There are 15 residues in the CDR3. Germline V gene lookup returns CDR1 MGHRA and CDR2 YSYEKL. Here the CDR3 DNA reads TGCGCCAGCAGCCAAGCCCTAGGAGAAAACTATGGCTACACCTTC. The encoded protein is CASSQALGENYGYTF.

The chain has TRBV11-2 and TRBJ2-3; D gene ambiguous. The CDR3 consists of 13 residues. V was shortened by 5 bases and J by 0 bases, with 6 bases between the two germline ends. CDR1 and CDR2 (germline): SGHAT, FQNNGV. DNA of the CDR3: TGTGCCAGCAGCCCCGGAAGCACAGATACGCAGTATTTT. Protein: CASSPGSTDTQYF.

This chain connects TRBV27 to TRBJ2-1; 15 bases fit TRBD2. V trimming: 5 bases; J trimming: 7 bases; junction bases outside the gene matches: 3. Per germline, CDR1 MNHEY and CDR2 SMNVEV (reference sequence). This CDR3 is 15 amino acids long. The chain's CDR3 is CASSRGLAGGNEQFF. The CDR3 DNA reads TGTGCCAGCAGTCGCGGACTAGCGGGAGGGAATGAGCAGTTCTTC.

There are a few counts of this clone. The chain carries TRBV30 and TRBJ1-5; 7 bases are a match to TRBD1. The V gene end was trimmed by 5 bases and the J gene end by 6 bases; junction bases not matched to a gene: 7. The germline V gene has CDR1 GTSNPN and CDR2 SVGIG (reference sequence). The CDR3 runs 13 residues. DNA of the CDR3: TGTGCCTGGGGTAGACAGGGAGGTCAGCCCCAGCATTTT. It yields the protein CAWGRQGGQPQHF. Supplemented by reference TRBV30 and TRBJ1-5, the full variable domain reads SQTIHQWPATLVQPVGSPLSLECTVEGTSNPNLYWYRQAAGRGLQLLFYSVGIGQISSEVPQNLSASRPQDRQFILSSKKLLLSDSGFYLCAWGRQGGQPQHFGDGTRLSIL.

The rearrangement links TRBV6-1 to TRBJ2-1; 8 bases are a match to TRBD2. Germline CDR1 MNHNS, CDR2 SASEGT. CDR3 size: 14 residues. With 6 bases clipped from V and 4 bases from J, the junction kept 5 bases outside the gene matches. The chain's CDR3 is CASRTSGKYNEQFF. The CDR3 DNA reads TGTGCCAGCAGAACTAGCGGAAAATACAATGAGCAGTTCTTC.

The CDR3 is CASFGASIGTLYNEQFF. As DNA, the CDR3 is TGTGCCAGCTTTGGCGCCTCGATAGGTACCCTTTACAATGAGCAGTTCTTC. The rearrangement joins TRBV7-3 to TRBJ2-1; D is ambiguous. The CDR3 is 17 residues long. Trimming took off 8 bases at V and 4 bases at J, with 24 bases between the two ends. Looked up from germline, CDR1 is SGHTA and CDR2 is FQGTGA. The full variable domain, completed using reference TRBV7-3 and TRBJ2-1, is GAGVSQTPSNKVTEKGKYVELRCDPISGHTALYWYRQSLGQGPEFLIYFQGTGAADDSGLPNDRFFAVRPEGSVSTLKIQRTERGDSAVYLCASFGASIGTLYNEQFFGPGTRLTVL.